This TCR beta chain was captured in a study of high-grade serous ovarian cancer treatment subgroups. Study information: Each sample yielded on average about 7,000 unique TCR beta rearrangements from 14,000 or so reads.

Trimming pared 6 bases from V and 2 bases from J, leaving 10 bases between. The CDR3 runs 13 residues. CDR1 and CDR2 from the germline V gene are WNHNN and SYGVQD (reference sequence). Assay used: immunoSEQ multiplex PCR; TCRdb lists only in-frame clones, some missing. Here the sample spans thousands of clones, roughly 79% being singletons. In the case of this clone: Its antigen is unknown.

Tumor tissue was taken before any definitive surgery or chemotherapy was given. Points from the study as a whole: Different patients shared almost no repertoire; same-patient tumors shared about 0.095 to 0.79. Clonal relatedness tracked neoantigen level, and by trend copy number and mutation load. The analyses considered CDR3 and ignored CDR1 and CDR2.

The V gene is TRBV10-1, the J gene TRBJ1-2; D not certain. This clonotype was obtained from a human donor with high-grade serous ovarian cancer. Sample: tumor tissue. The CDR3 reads CASSADNNYGYTF. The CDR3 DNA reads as TGCGCCAGCAGCGCCGACAACAACTATGGCTACACCTTC.